One and the same sample provided the 18 T cell receptor beta chains below, sequenced in a study of blood T cells in healthy people across ages. Together with a sample-barcoded 5' primer, a J-beta primer mix was included in a second PCR lasting about 7 to 11 cycles. TCRdb processed the 5' RACE reads anew with MiXCR; each CDR3 protein has one entry. The sample has some 1,800,000 distinct CDR3 sequences; 39% are singletons. Sequencing used blood. All receptors come from a human donor in good health.

This clonotype appeared a few times. This rearrangement joins TRBV7-2 to TRBJ2-4; no clear D gene. V was shortened by 1 base and J by 3 bases, with 13 bases between the two germline ends. Per the germline V gene, CDR1 is SGHTA and CDR2 is FQGNSA. The CDR3 length is 16 residues. CDR3 residues: CASSLGGYGVKNIQYF. DNA of the CDR3: TGTGCCAGCAGCTTAGGCGGCTATGGGGTCAAAAACATTCAGTACTTC. The whole variable domain, filled in from reference TRBV7-2 and TRBJ2-4, reads GAGVSQSPSNKVTEKGKDVELRCDPISGHTALYWYRQSLGQGLEFLIYFQGNSAPDKSGLPSDRFSAERTGGSVSTLTIQRTQQEDSAVYLCASSLGGYGVKNIQYFGAGTRLSVL.

This clonotype was seen repeatedly, ten times or more. The J gene is TRBJ1-1, the V gene TRBV29-1; D is unresolved. CDR1 is SQVTM, CDR2 ANQGSEA, per germline. Trimming cost V 4 bases and J 0 bases, with 3 bases left between them. This CDR3 is 11 amino acids long. The CDR3 loop reads CSVVLNTEAFF. CDR3 nucleotide sequence: TGCAGCGTTGTCCTGAACACTGAAGCTTTCTTT.

As concerns this clonotype: Germline is not matched at one junction end, which may reflect a read error. The J gene is TRBJ1-1, the V gene TRBV5-1; no definite D call. CDR3 length: 12 amino acids. The germline gives CDR1 SGHRS, CDR2 YFSETQ. CDR3 sequence reads: CASRLANTEAFF. In DNA form, the CDR3 reads TGCGCCAGCAGGTTGGCGAACACTGAAGCTTTCTTT.

The CDR3 spells CASSYPVYEQFF. Here the CDR3 DNA reads TGTGCCAGCAGTTACCCCGTATATGAGCAGTTCTTC. V is TRBV6-2 or TRBV6-3 and J is TRBJ2-1; D ambiguous. There are 12 residues in the CDR3. Germline CDR1 MNHEY, CDR2 SVGEGT. The V end was cut by 2 bases, the J end by 8 bases, with 7 bases between.

The rearrangement links TRBV20-1 to TRBJ2-7, with 8 positions matching TRBD2. The V gene's germline CDR1 is DFQATT and CDR2 SNEGSKA (reference sequence). The CDR3 is 13 amino acids. The junction had 9 bases not matched to a gene; V was cut back by 8 bases and J by 3 bases. The CDR3 bases are TGCAGTTTCGGCGCCAGCGGGAGCTACGAGCAGTACTTC. It translates to CSFGASGSYEQYF.

The chain joins TRBV5-6 to TRBJ2-6; TRBD2 might be the D (6 bases). The V and J ends lost 3 bases and 1 base respectively, with 11 bases between them. The CDR3 has 16 amino acids. The V gene's germline CDR1 is SGHDT and CDR2 YYEEEE. CDR3 coding DNA: TGTGCCAGCAGCTGGGACGGGACTTCTGGGGCCAACGTCCTGACTTTC. Protein: CASSWDGTSGANVLTF.

This clonotype was detected a few times. The chain couples TRBV11-2 to TRBJ1-1, with 7 bases aligning to TRBD1. This CDR3 is built from 13 residues. Germline CDR1 is SGHAT and CDR2 is FQNNGV. V trimming: 4 bases; J trimming: 11 bases; junction bases outside the gene matches: 10. CDR3 sequence (DNA): TGTGCCAGCAGCTCGACAGGGACTCTTGTGGCTTTCTTT. Amino acid sequence: CASSSTGTLVAFF.

This chain links TRBV12-3 or TRBV12-4 with TRBJ2-3, with 12 positions matching TRBD2. The CDR3 loop spans 17 amino acids. V shed 3 bases and J 3 bases; nucleotides not matched to a gene: 7. The CDR3 coding sequence is TGTGCCAGCAGTTTGGACCTAGCGGGGGGGCGGACAGATACGCAGTATTTT. Protein sequence: CASSLDLAGGRTDTQYF.

The V and J genes are TRBV9 and TRBJ2-1; TRBD2 matches 9 bases. V dropped 3 bases and J dropped 8; count of bases not matched to a gene: 9. There are 15 residues in the CDR3. Germline V lookup: CDR1 SGDLS, CDR2 YYNGEE. The CDR3 here is CASSARGGLSDEQFF. In nucleotides, the CDR3 is TGTGCCAGCAGCGCGCGGGGGGGTCTCTCTGATGAGCAGTTCTTC.

The V gene is TRBV5-1, the J gene TRBJ1-1, with a possible D match to TRBD1 (6 bases). Germline CDR1 and CDR2: SGHRS and YFSETQ. The CDR3 runs to 15 residues. V was shortened by 1 base and J by 5 bases, with 15 bases between the two germline ends. The CDR3 is CASSLIGGGWTEAFF. The CDR3 bases are TGCGCCAGCAGCTTGATTGGGGGCGGGTGGACTGAAGCTTTCTTT.

The chain combines TRBV5-1 with TRBJ2-5; 7 nucleotides match TRBD2. Looked up from germline, CDR1 is SGHRS and CDR2 is YFSETQ. The V and J ends lost 4 bases and 0 bases, in that order; junction bases with no gene match: 9. The CDR3 contains 16 residues. CDR3 residues: CASSPRAGGNQETQYF. The CDR3 region has the DNA TGCGCCAGCAGCCCACGAGCCGGGGGGAACCAAGAGACCCAGTACTTC.

The rearrangement links TRBV20-1 to TRBJ2-3; D is unresolved. V lost 3 bases and J 0 bases, leaving 13 bases between the germline ends. The CDR3 is made up of 15 amino acids. CDR1 DFQATT and CDR2 SNEGSKA come from the germline V gene (reference sequence). This CDR3 reads CSARVSSTSTDTQYF. CDR3 in DNA: TGCAGTGCTAGGGTTAGCTCAACTAGCACAGATACGCAGTATTTT.

The chain is built from TRBV6-1 and TRBJ2-1, with D maybe TRBD1 (6 bases). This CDR3 is built from 15 residues. Trimming shortened V by 2 bases and J by 4 bases, and 12 bases separated the two germline ends. CDR1 MNHNS and CDR2 SASEGT come from the germline V gene. CDR3 amino acids: CASSEPRQVYNEQFF. DNA for the CDR3: TGTGCCAGCAGTGAACCGAGACAGGTGTACAATGAGCAGTTCTTC.

The chain links TRBV10-3 to TRBJ2-1, with 12 bases matching TRBD2. The germline gives CDR1 ENHRY, CDR2 SYGVKD. The CDR3 runs to 17 residues. V shed 7 bases and J 1 base; nucleotides not matched to a gene: 8. CDR3 sequence: CAIKPTSGGGSYNEQFF. The CDR3 DNA is TGTGCCATCAAGCCGACTAGCGGGGGAGGGTCCTACAATGAGCAGTTCTTC.

The sample holds a few counts of this clonotype. The rearrangement uses TRBV7-2 and TRBJ1-6; D remains unclear. With 5 bases removed from V and 7 bases from J, the gap between germline ends came to 9 bases. Germline CDR1 is SGHTA and CDR2 is FQGNSA. The CDR3 runs 13 residues. In DNA form, the CDR3 reads TGTGCCAGCAGCCTACGTATGAATTCACCCCTCCACTTT. Translation: CASSLRMNSPLHF.

This clonotype was observed at least ten times. The rearrangement links TRBV24-1 to TRBJ2-7, with unresolved D. This CDR3 is built from 13 residues. V lost 4 bases, J lost 5 bases, and 11 bases lay in between. Germline V gene data show CDR1 as KGHDR and CDR2 as SFDVKD. The CDR3 is CATSDYDENEQYF. Written as DNA, the CDR3 is TGTGCCACCAGTGACTACGATGAGAACGAGCAGTACTTC.

This clonotype was seen a single time. As DNA, the CDR3 is TGTGCCAGCAGCTTAGCCCAGCTCCCTCGCGCCACTGAAGCTTTCTTT. This codes for CASSLAQLPRATEAFF. The chain joins TRBV7-2 to TRBJ1-1, with no clear D. Germline V gives CDR1 SGHTA, CDR2 FQGNSA. This CDR3 region has 16 residues. V lost 0 bases, J lost 4 bases, and 15 bases lay in between.

This sequence joins TRBV20-1 and TRBJ2-5, with TRBD2 matching over 9 bases. V shed 3 bases, J shed 2 bases, and the junction held 13 bases outside the gene matches. Germline V CDR1 and CDR2: DFQATT, SNEGSKA (reference sequence). CDR3 length equals 17 residues. This CDR3 is CSARGRVSGGQQETQYF. In nucleotides, the CDR3 is TGCAGTGCTAGGGGAAGGGTTAGCGGGGGACAACAAGAGACCCAGTACTTC.